This TCR beta chain was recorded in a study of control samples from healthy donors and cancer patients. Data came from immunoSEQ multiplex PCR; TCRdb stores just in-frame clones and leaves some out. The repertoire holds 200,000 to 250,000 clones, with 85% to 95% as singletons. The CDR3 is made up of 14 amino acids. Germline-derived CDR1 and CDR2 are MNHEY and SVGAGI. V gave up 7 bases and J gave up 8 bases; unmatched junction bases: 10. The receptor was derived from a man in his fifties in good health. Sequenced material: blood. The chain is built from TRBV6-5 and TRBJ1-2; 10 nucleotides line up with TRBD1. CDR3 region: CASTNRQGAGGYTF. CDR3 coding DNA: TGTGCCAGCACCAACCGACAGGGGGCAGGAGGCTACACCTTC.